Detailed here is one T cell receptor (beta chain). This sample is drawn from a study of technical replicates of blood from a few donors. The germline V gene has CDR1 MNHEY and CDR2 SVGAGI. This CDR3 spans 13 amino acids. The V and J ends lost 6 bases and 7 bases, in that order; junction bases with no gene match: 6. Some clones are missing from TCRdb's copy, which holds only in-frame ones; the method was immunoSEQ multiplex PCR. The table has tens of thousands of clones, about 90% seen once. The TCR sequence derives from a human donor in good health. Material: T cells isolated from PBMCs. The chain joins TRBV6-5 to TRBJ1-5; 7 bases are a match to TRBD1. CDR3 residues: CASSLTGTQPQHF. CDR3 sequence (DNA): TGTGCCAGCAGCTTGACAGGGACCCAGCCCCAGCATTTT.